One T cell receptor beta chain is described in this entry. The antigen it binds to is not known. One base away there is no much larger clone; base qualities are not given. The record originates from a study of response to subunit inactivated influenza vaccine (dated by TCRdb to 2017 to 2018). Regarding the complete study: Deep quantitative profiling of the T cell receptor repertoire was used in the study to follow responses to a trivalent subunit inactivated influenza vaccine.

Points the paper makes about the study in general: The authors suggested that each seasonal influenza vaccination may recruit only a limited number of new T cells.

Libraries were prepared through RT-PCR. The instrument given in TCRdb is Illumina HiSeq 2500. TCRdb handled the public reads itself, with Q25 trimming in fastp and clone calling in MiXCR, and kept productive beta chains. Under each unique CDR3 protein, matching rows form one entry showing the most common genes and DNA. In all, the sample holds some 520,000 distinct CDR3 sequences, and 16% of those were seen once. The top ten clonotypes cover less than 4% of the sample. The origin of this receptor is a man aged 45-69 years who received an inactivated influenza vaccine. Donor details come from another sample of the same person, matched by shared clones. This specimen was CD4+ T cells sorted from PBMCs, taken about 24 months after vaccination.

The DNA sequence is given as TGTGCCAGCAGCTTGGAACAGGACTCACCCCTCCACTTT. Its protein product is CASSLEQDSPLHF. In this chain, TRBV5-5 is recombined with TRBJ1-6, with TRBD1 as a weak D call on 5 bases. Sequences SGHKS (CDR1) and YYEKEE (CDR2) are obtained from the germline V gene (reference sequence). Relative to germline, V is 0 bases shorter and J is 10 bases shorter, with 8 bases between their ends. The CDR3 has 13 amino acids, counting the end cysteine and phenylalanine. The kept DNA is CDR3 alone, 39 bases in frame from the first base.